This TCR beta chain was sequenced in a study of blood T cell repertoires in COVID-19. Sequencing was performed with immunoSEQ multiplex PCR; in TCRdb, only in-frame clones are kept and a portion is missing. The sample contains about 300,000 clones, approximately 90% of which appear only once. Trimming stripped 1 base from V and 3 bases from J, with 10 bases between. CDR1 and CDR2 (germline): LGHDT, YNNKEL (reference sequence). The CDR3 loop spans 15 amino acids. Donors of Cohort 3 who recovered were those that had two negative PCRs, clearance, or symptom resolution. Sequenced material: PBMCs or T cells enriched from blood (not recorded which). This clonotype originated in a man aged 25 to 40 who had recovered from COVID-19. This chain uses TRBV3-1 (or the pseudogene TRBV3-2) with TRBJ1-5; D might be TRBD1 (5 bases). The DNA for the CDR3 is TGTGCCAGCAGCCAAGGGGGCCTTACCAATCAGCCCCAGCATTTT. It codes for CASSQGGLTNQPQHF.